A single sample gave rise to the 21 T cell receptor beta chains below, sequenced in a study of T cells expressing NK-cell markers. From its re-call of the 5' RACE reads, TCRdb lists each CDR3 protein once, without DNA. Recorded for this sample: 300,000 to 500,000 distinct CDR3 sequences. The specimen was blood T cells: a sorted CD56 or NKG2C T cell subset, CD4+ or CD8+ T cells, or bulk PBMC T cells (not recorded which). Receptor source: a woman aged 45-65 years in good health.

The V gene is TRBV5-1, the J gene TRBJ2-2. CDR3 length: 14 amino acids. From germline, CDR1 is SGHRS and CDR2 YFSETQ. The CDR3 sequence is CASSVTPTGGELFF. The whole variable domain, remainder taken from reference TRBV5-1 and TRBJ2-2, is KAGVTQTPRYLIKTRGQQVTLSCSPISGHRSVSWYQQTPGQGLQFLFEYFSETQRNKGNFPGRFSGRQFSNSRSEMNVSTLELGDSALYLCASSVTPTGGELFFGEGSRLTVL.

The CDR3 loop is CASREQGTNTGELFF. The chain combines TRBV6-1 with TRBJ2-2; there is no DNA to check the TCRdb D call of TRBD1. This CDR3 contains 15 residues. Germline values: CDR1 MNHNS, CDR2 SASEGT.

The CDR3 reads CAWRLGAGVQYF. The chain combines TRBV30 with TRBJ2-7; the D call from TCRdb, TRBD1, cannot be confirmed without DNA. Germline V gives CDR1 GTSNPN, CDR2 SVGIG (reference sequence). The CDR3 runs 12 residues.

J is TRBJ2-1 and V is TRBV3-1; the TCRdb D gene call, TRBD2, has no DNA to confirm it. Germline V gene lookup returns CDR1 LGHDT and CDR2 YNNKEL (reference sequence). The CDR3 loop spans 12 amino acids. The CDR3 spells CASSPRGQEQFF.

The chain links TRBV12-3 or TRBV12-4 to TRBJ2-1; the TRBD2 assignment by TCRdb is unverifiable without DNA. There are 15 residues in the CDR3. CDR3: CASSRAGGPHNEQFF.

J is TRBJ2-5 and V is TRBV7-2; TCRdb's D gene call, TRBD1, goes unchecked for lack of DNA. The CDR3 is 15 amino acids. Germline CDR1 is SGHTA and CDR2 is FQGNSA. The CDR3 protein is CASSLVYRGGETQYF.

This rearrangement joins TRBV24-1 to TRBJ2-2. The CDR3 covers 12 residues. The V gene's germline CDR1 is KGHDR and CDR2 SFDVKD. The CDR3 loop reads CATSLDNGELFF.

The chain links TRBV27 to TRBJ1-5; TCRdb's assignment of TRBD1 cannot be checked, as there is no DNA. Per germline, CDR1 MNHEY and CDR2 SMNVEV (reference sequence). The CDR3 extends over 14 amino acids. CDR3 sequence reads: CASSLLGARQPQHF.

The chain is built from TRBV29-1 and TRBJ2-3; the TRBD2 assignment by TCRdb is unverifiable without DNA. CDR3 length equals 14 residues. Germline-derived CDR1 and CDR2 are SQVTM and ANQGSEA. CDR3 sequence reads: CSARLAASTHTQYF.

The V call is TRBV3-1, the J call TRBJ2-2; absent DNA, TCRdb's TRBD2 call cannot be checked. Germline CDR1 LGHDT, CDR2 YNNKEL (reference sequence). CDR3 size: 15 residues. The CDR3: CASIMTSGRTGELFF.

V and J are TRBV15 and TRBJ2-3; TCRdb lists TRBD1, though no DNA is available to test this call. Germline V gene data show CDR1 as LNHNV and CDR2 as YYDKDF (reference sequence). The CDR3 contains 17 residues. This CDR3 is CATSTGGPGPLGDTQYF.

The chain has TRBV5-1 and TRBJ1-1; no DNA is available, so the TRBD1 call from TCRdb remains unchecked. The CDR3 extends over 14 amino acids. CDR1 and CDR2 from the germline V gene are SGHRS and YFSETQ. The CDR3 spells CASSLEARHTEAFF.

V is TRBV15 and J is TRBJ2-7; TCRdb outputs TRBD1, but without DNA this stays unchecked. CDR3 length equals 13 residues. Germline values: CDR1 LNHNV, CDR2 YYDKDF (reference sequence). The CDR3 region is CATSGGAVDEQYF.

The CDR3 reads CASSQEAGLAGWGTQYF. The chain couples TRBV4-1 to TRBJ2-3; absent DNA, TCRdb's TRBD2 call cannot be checked. In germline, CDR1 is MGHRA, CDR2 YSYEKL. The CDR3 length is 17 residues.

This sequence joins TRBV25-1 and TRBJ2-3. In germline, CDR1 is MGHDK, CDR2 SYGVNS. This CDR3 is built from 13 residues. CDR3 region: CASRDRSTDTQYF.

The rearrangement joins TRBV27 to TRBJ2-1. The CDR3 has 14 residues. Germline CDR1 is MNHEY and CDR2 is SMNVEV (reference sequence). The CDR3: CASSRQSSYNEQFF.

The chain joins TRBV6-5 to TRBJ2-2; TCRdb designates TRBD1, a call that cannot be tested without DNA. The CDR3 has 18 residues. Germline V gene sequence: CDR1 MNHEY, CDR2 SVGAGI. This chain's CDR3 is CASSSFGQLGGNTGELFF.

The V and J genes are TRBV12-3 or TRBV12-4 and TRBJ2-5; TCRdb indicates TRBD1, and absent DNA this call remains unverified. This CDR3 comprises 17 residues. The CDR3 protein is CASSLSGTGPTQETQYF.

The chain combines TRBV6-2 or TRBV6-3 with TRBJ2-1; TCRdb designates TRBD1, a call that cannot be tested without DNA. Germline V lookup: CDR1 MNHEY, CDR2 SVGEGT. This CDR3 spans 15 amino acids. CDR3 amino acids: CASSYSKRRGDEQFF.

The chain recombines TRBV12-3 or TRBV12-4 with TRBJ2-5; TCRdb names TRBD2, which stays unverified in the absence of DNA. The CDR3 runs 14 residues. CDR3 sequence reads: CASSRREGRETQYF.

V gene TRBV11-2 combines with J gene TRBJ1-5; TCRdb's D call of TRBD1 is untestable without DNA. In germline, CDR1 is SGHAT, CDR2 FQNNGV. This CDR3 has 16 residues. The CDR3 protein is CASSPWTGDSNQPQHF.